Below, one T cell receptor (beta chain) is given with its context. Its antigen remains unidentified. Per-base quality was not reported, and no clone a single base away is much larger than it. Trimming takes 5 bases from V and 6 bases from J, and the germline ends sit 10 bases apart. Reading the germline V gene (reference sequence) gives CDR1 LNHNV and CDR2 YYDKDF. Its CDR3 holds 12 amino acids, cysteine through phenylalanine. The retained sequence is limited to the CDR3, 36 bases, with the frame set at the first base. The sample belongs to a study of blood T cell repertoires in COVID-19 (TCRdb year 2020). Background for the entire study: The collaborator samples originated in the United States, Italy and Spain and spanned the acute and convalescent phases of COVID-19. The material from the prospective study consisted of cDNA or gDNA derived from T cells, B-cell-depleted T cells, or PBMCs. Subjects who had been exposed to COVID-19, were actively infected with it, or had recovered from it provided the deeply sampled blood TCRbeta repertoires that made up the dataset. The repertoires were released in a freely available public database meant as a resource for research on the immune response to SARS-CoV-2. Samples were obtained from the ongoing ImmuneRACE study (first 160 participants) and from 1,254 subjects provided by 6 global collaborators. A de-identified subject ID, COVID-19 status, age in years and sex were almost always included in the sample metadata. HLA class I and class II types, where available, came from metadata supplied by the sample provider rather than from assay-based typing.

The immunoSEQ Assay, a bias-controlled multiplex PCR, was used to amplify TCRbeta CDR3 regions from genomic DNA. Turning to the authors' computational methods: Nucleated cell counts per sample were estimated from amplification of reference gene primers within the assay. Sequence reads were collapsed and filtered to measure the absolute abundance of every unique TCRbeta CDR3 rearrangement. For each sample, productive Simpson clonality was calculated as the square root of Simpson's diversity index over productive rearrangements. What TCRdb holds here is the immuneACCESS table cut down to in-frame rearrangements. Part of the clones is not present; checked against another copy, under half of the missing clones reflect an unresolved V gene, and the others are unexplained. Clone size and V and J calls were adopted from that table, with D and trimming inferred from the DNA. This sample lists 150,000 or so clones; less than 85% were detected once. The ten largest clones represent around 7% of the sample.

On the study overall, not on this receptor specifically: The quantity of clinical and demographic metadata differed by source and by participant and was supplied without curation.

One collaborating source in Seattle enrolled patients while the patients were actively infected and followed the patients over time throughout the course of disease. The collaborating institutions used their own protocols to collect whole blood in K2EDTA tubes. For TCRbeta analysis, collaborator samples were shipped as frozen whole blood, as isolated PBMCs, or as DNA extracted from either sample type. Sequenced sample: peripheral blood. The clonotype originates from a middle-aged woman with COVID-19, enrolled during active disease. The sequence joins TRBV15 to TRBJ1-2; there is no confident call for the D gene. The CDR3 reads CATSRLNDGYTF. In nucleotide form, the sequence is TGTGCCACCAGCCGTCTAAACGATGGCTACACCTTC.